The 26 T cell receptor beta chains in this list originate from one sample, sequenced in a study of T cell responses to AZD1222 COVID-19 vaccine. Clones were sequenced by immunoSEQ multiplex PCR, and TCRdb holds only the in-frame ones, with some missing. The sample contains about 98,000 clones, about 91% of which appear only once. Sequenced material: peripheral blood, taken on day 0 of MenACWY control vaccination. The receptors originated from an adult in good health.

The chain carries TRBV7-9 and TRBJ2-3; maybe TRBD1 (6 bases). The V gene lost 5 bases and the J gene lost 2 bases, with 17 bases spanning the gap. The length of the CDR3 is 16 residues. Germline V lookup: CDR1 SEHNR, CDR2 FQNEAQ (reference sequence). The CDR3 DNA reads as TGTGCCAGCAGCCGATCAGTGACAGGAGTCACAGATACGCAGTATTTT. Amino acids: CASSRSVTGVTDTQYF.

The V call is TRBV27, the J call TRBJ2-7, with 8 positions matching TRBD1. Germline loops: CDR1 MNHEY, CDR2 SMNVEV (reference sequence). This CDR3 is 15 amino acids long. V dropped 4 bases and J dropped 2; count of bases not matched to a gene: 7. CDR3: CASSYTRGQAYEQYF. As DNA, the CDR3 is TGTGCCAGCAGTTACACCCGGGGACAGGCCTACGAGCAGTACTTC.

The chain recombines TRBV6-2 or TRBV6-3 with TRBJ1-5; D call uncertain. V was clipped by 0 bases and J by 0 bases, with 12 bases between them. The germline CDR1 and CDR2 sequences are MNHEY and SVGEGT. CDR3 size: 17 residues. CDR3 sequence: CASSYSPATYSNQPQHF. The DNA of the CDR3 is TGTGCCAGCAGTTACTCTCCGGCAACCTATAGCAATCAGCCCCAGCATTTT.

The chain joins TRBV5-4 to TRBJ1-3, with D unresolved. Germline V gene lookup returns CDR1 SGHNT and CDR2 YYREEE (reference sequence). Trimming shortened V by 0 bases and J by 2 bases, and 9 bases separated the two germline ends. This CDR3 is built from 15 residues. CDR3 in DNA: TGTGCCAGCAGCTTGGGACGAGGAACTGGAAACACCATATATTTT. Its protein product is CASSLGRGTGNTIYF. The variable domain in full, with the rest retrieved from reference TRBV5-4 and TRBJ1-3, is ETGVTQSPTHLIKTRGQQVTLRCSSQSGHNTVSWYQQALGQGPQFIFQYYREEENGRGNFPPRFSGLQFPNYSSELNVNALELDDSALYLCASSLGRGTGNTIYFGEGSWLTVV.

The V call is TRBV5-1, the J call TRBJ1-3; D may be TRBD1 (6 bases). Germline V gene lookup returns CDR1 SGHRS and CDR2 YFSETQ. Deletions cut 4 bases from V and 9 bases from J, with 23 bases between. This CDR3 is built from 16 residues. The CDR3 DNA is TGCGCCAGCAGCCCCGACGGGGGCCTCACCCCGGGCACCATATATTTT. Its translation: CASSPDGGLTPGTIYF.

This chain uses TRBV2 with TRBJ1-5, with D possibly being TRBD1 (5 bases). The V gene lost 0 bases and the J gene lost 3 bases, with 12 bases spanning the gap. The CDR3 has 16 amino acids. Germline values: CDR1 SNHLY, CDR2 FYNNEI. CDR3 nucleotides: TGTGCCAGCAGTGAAGCGCCCCGACAGCCCAATCAGCCCCAGCATTTT. The encoded protein is CASSEAPRQPNQPQHF. Full variable domain (remainder filled in from reference TRBV2 and TRBJ1-5): EPEVTQTPSHQVTQMGQEVILRCVPISNHLYFYWYRQILGQKVEFLVSFYNNEISEKSEIFDDQFSVERPDGSNFTLKIRSTKLEDSAMYFCASSEAPRQPNQPQHFGDGTRLSIL.

The chain combines TRBV12-3 or TRBV12-4 with TRBJ2-6; D remains unclear. The CDR3 contains 13 residues. V was shortened by 7 bases and J by 12 bases, with 16 bases between the two germline ends. CDR3 protein: CASNSPANPVLTF. CDR3 in DNA: TGTGCCAGCAATTCCCCGGCCAACCCCGTCCTGACTTTC.

CDR3 bases: TGTGCCAGCAGCTATACAGGGGGCGACTATGGCTACACCTTC. The encoded protein is CASSYTGGDYGYTF. The chain combines TRBV5-6 with TRBJ1-2, with 9 positions matching TRBD1. The junction had 3 bases not matched to a gene; V was cut back by 3 bases and J by 3 bases. Germline lookup yields CDR1 SGHDT and CDR2 YYEEEE. This CDR3 is 14 amino acids long.

J is TRBJ1-5 and V is TRBV29-1, with a tentative D call TRBD1 (6 bases). The V gene's germline CDR1 is SQVTM and CDR2 ANQGSEA. This CDR3 spans 12 amino acids. V was cut by 6 bases and J by 4 bases, with 10 bases left in between. The CDR3 is CSVQGRNQPQHF. In nucleotides, the CDR3 is TGCAGCGTACAGGGTAGGAATCAGCCCCAGCATTTT.

V gene TRBV5-1 combines with J gene TRBJ1-1, with D perhaps TRBD1 (6 bases). The CDR3 is 17 amino acids. The germline CDR1 and CDR2 sequences are SGHRS and YFSETQ. The V end lost 4 bases, the J end lost 3 bases, and 22 bases lay between the germline ends. This chain's CDR3 is CASSPNVGGAEDTEAFF. CDR3 coding DNA: TGCGCCAGCAGCCCAAACGTGGGGGGGGCGGAGGACACTGAAGCTTTCTTT.

J is TRBJ1-1 and V is TRBV18; D unclear. This CDR3 is built from 16 residues. The germline V and J ends were trimmed by 0 bases and 0 bases, with 11 bases remaining between them. Looked up from germline, CDR1 is KGHSH and CDR2 is LQKENI. The CDR3 nucleotides read TGTGCCAGCTCACCACCGGAGCAGGTTATGAACACTGAAGCTTTCTTT. Translation: CASSPPEQVMNTEAFF.

The rearrangement joins TRBV27 to TRBJ1-5; no definite D call. The CDR3 is 14 amino acids. CDR1 is MNHEY, CDR2 SMNVEV, per germline (reference sequence). The ends were cut back, 3 bases at V and 6 bases at J, with 12 bases in the middle. CDR3 nucleotide sequence: TGTGCCAGCAGTTTCATGGGAGTGAGTCAGCCCCAGCATTTT. It encodes CASSFMGVSQPQHF.

DNA of the CDR3: TGTGCCAGCAGCTTAGTGCCAGCGGGAATAGGAAACGGCTACACCTTC. It encodes CASSLVPAGIGNGYTF. V and J are TRBV7-8 and TRBJ1-2; D gene unclear. The V and J ends lost 1 base and 8 bases respectively, with 20 bases between them. Germline assignment: CDR1 SGHVS and CDR2 FQNEAQ. There are 16 residues in the CDR3. Together with reference TRBV7-8 and TRBJ1-2, the CDR3 gives the full variable domain: GAGVSQSPRYKVAKRGQDVALRCDPISGHVSLFWYQQALGQGPEFLTYFQNEAQLDKSGLPSDRFFAERPEGSVSTLKIQRTQQEDSAVYLCASSLVPAGIGNGYTFGSGTRLTVV.

The rearrangement uses TRBV25-1 and TRBJ1-6, with TRBD1 identical over 7 bases. Unmatched junction bases numbered 7, after V lost 1 base and J lost 7 bases. This CDR3 has 16 amino acids. CDR1 is MGHDK, CDR2 SYGVNS, per germline. For the CDR3, the DNA is TGTGCCAGCAGTGAATTCGCGACAGGGAACAATTCACCCCTCCACTTT. Protein product: CASSEFATGNNSPLHF.

The chain joins TRBV7-9 to TRBJ2-1; D is possibly TRBD1 (8 bases). Trimming removed 4 bases at V and 6 bases at J, with 25 bases between. Germline values: CDR1 SEHNR, CDR2 FQNEAQ (reference sequence). The CDR3 sequence is 18 residues long. The CDR3 region is CASSYGVGTGGVFNEQFF. CDR3 bases: TGTGCCAGCAGCTATGGAGTGGGAACAGGGGGGGTCTTCAATGAGCAGTTCTTC. Using reference TRBV7-9 and TRBJ2-1 for the parts outside the CDR3, the full variable domain is DTGVSQNPRHKITKRGQNVTFRCDPISEHNRLYWYRQTLGQGPEFLTYFQNEAQLEKSRLLSDRFSAERPKGSFSTLEIQRTEQGDSAMYLCASSYGVGTGGVFNEQFFGPGTRLTVL.

This rearrangement joins TRBV28 to TRBJ1-1; TRBD1 is a possible D gene (5 bases). The CDR3 consists of 15 residues. The V gene's germline CDR1 is MDHEN and CDR2 SYDVKM. V gave up 7 bases and J gave up 0 bases, with 15 bases separating them. The CDR3 loop reads CASTSYGGLNTEAFF. The CDR3 DNA is TGTGCCAGCACCTCATATGGGGGTCTGAACACTGAAGCTTTCTTT.

This clone was seen a few times. This CDR3 is also generated by other DNA sequences in the sample. The chain combines TRBV18 with TRBJ1-1; unclear D gene. The CDR3 sequence is 13 residues long. Germline V lookup: CDR1 KGHSH, CDR2 LQKENI. With 2 bases removed from V and 0 bases from J, the gap between germline ends came to 4 bases. The CDR3 here is CASSPGVNTEAFF. DNA of the CDR3: TGTGCCAGCTCACCAGGGGTGAACACTGAAGCTTTCTTT.

The chain has TRBV5-5 and TRBJ1-1; D ambiguous. Germline V gene sequence: CDR1 SGHKS, CDR2 YYEKEE (reference sequence). The V end lost 6 bases, the J end lost 0 bases, and 15 bases lay between the germline ends. The CDR3 is 15 amino acids. In DNA form, the CDR3 reads TGTGCCAGCACCCAATCGGTTTTCATGAACACTGAAGCTTTCTTT. Its translation: CASTQSVFMNTEAFF.

This clone was detected only once. This chain links TRBV5-6 with TRBJ1-4, with 9 bases identical to TRBD1. V shed 4 bases and J 4 bases; nucleotides not matched to a gene: 5. This CDR3 contains 15 residues. Germline CDR1 SGHDT, CDR2 YYEEEE. CDR3 nucleotide sequence: TGTGCCAGCAGCCGGACGACAGGGGGTAATGAAAAACTGTTTTTT. This gives the protein CASSRTTGGNEKLFF.

This chain uses TRBV28 with TRBJ2-4; 9 bases fit TRBD1. Per the germline V gene, CDR1 is MDHEN and CDR2 is SYDVKM. The CDR3 spans 16 residues. With 6 bases clipped from V and 0 bases from J, the junction kept 6 bases outside the gene matches. CDR3 nucleotides: TGTGCCAGCAGGGCGGGACAGGGAATAGCCAAAAACATTCAGTACTTC. Protein sequence: CASRAGQGIAKNIQYF. Full variable domain (remainder filled in from reference TRBV28 and TRBJ2-4): DVKVTQSSRYLVKRTGEKVFLECVQDMDHENMFWYRQDPGLGLRLIYFSYDVKMKEKGDIPEGYSVSREKKERFSLILESASTNQTSMYLCASRAGQGIAKNIQYFGAGTRLSVL.

This clone was counted a few times. CDR3 region: CASSIPGQGYEQYF. CDR3 bases: TGTGCCAGCAGCATACCTGGGCAGGGCTACGAGCAGTACTTC. This chain joins TRBV7-9 and TRBJ2-7; possibly TRBD1 for D (5 bases). Deletions cut 5 bases from V and 3 bases from J, with 14 bases between. CDR3 size: 14 residues. Germline V gives CDR1 SEHNR, CDR2 FQNEAQ (reference sequence).

The chain is built from TRBV6-5 and TRBJ1-1; D gene uncertain. Looked up from germline, CDR1 is MNHEY and CDR2 is SVGAGI. V gave up 8 bases and J gave up 5 bases, with 15 bases separating them. The CDR3 covers 13 residues. This chain's CDR3 is CASHMEMGTEAFF. Written as DNA, the CDR3 is TGTGCCAGCCATATGGAGATGGGGACTGAAGCTTTCTTT.

This clone has just one count. The gene calls are TRBV11-2 and TRBJ1-2; D might be TRBD1 (5 bases). The CDR3 spans 14 residues. Between the trimmed V and J ends, which lost 5 bases and 4 bases, there was a span of 14 bases. Germline loops: CDR1 SGHAT, CDR2 FQNNGV. Here the CDR3 reads CASSPSGGAYGYTF. Here the CDR3 DNA reads TGTGCCAGCAGCCCTTCTGGAGGGGCCTATGGCTACACCTTC.

V is TRBV5-4 and J is TRBJ2-5, with 8 bases that match TRBD2. CDR3 length: 15 amino acids. Trimming at V came to 2 bases and at J to 4 bases, leaving 7 bases not matched to a gene. Germline V gene sequence: CDR1 SGHNT, CDR2 YYREEE (reference sequence). CDR3 residues: CASSFGGGSGETQYF. The CDR3 DNA reads as TGTGCCAGCAGCTTTGGCGGGGGGTCGGGAGAGACCCAGTACTTC.

This chain links TRBV7-9 with TRBJ1-4; D unclear. V lost 5 bases and J lost 1, with 14 bases in between. The CDR3 covers 16 residues. Germline-derived CDR1 and CDR2 are SEHNR and FQNEAQ (reference sequence). The CDR3 spells CASSPSAGRTNEKLFF. CDR3 in DNA: TGTGCCAGCAGCCCCTCCGCGGGCAGAACTAATGAAAAACTGTTTTTT.

The rearrangement links TRBV4-1 to TRBJ1-5; the D gene is possibly TRBD1 (6 bases). V lost 1 base and J 2 bases, leaving 18 bases between the germline ends. Germline CDR1 MGHRA, CDR2 YSYEKL. The CDR3 is 18 amino acids. CDR3 DNA: TGCGCCAGCAGCCAAGTGGCGGGGGCAGAAAGTGGCAATCAGCCCCAGCATTTT. This sequence encodes CASSQVAGAESGNQPQHF.